This section outlines one TCR beta chain sequence together with its context. The antigen remains undetermined. Pooling of second doses given at about 4 or about 12 weeks was done. This sample was included in a study of T cell responses to AZD1222 COVID-19 vaccine. Profiling relied on immunoSEQ multiplex PCR, and the TCRdb table lists in-frame clones only, not all of them. The sample lists some 150,000 clones, about 92% occurring once. Study observations and caveats: Unmutated variant regions are reportedly targeted by nearly half of spike-specific TCRs. Most donors were white British, females outnumbered males, and clonal diversity was possibly underestimated. Among vaccine-associated CD4 TCRs, coverage spanned spike, with dominance at 160-218 and 743-854.

Germline CDR1 is KGHSH and CDR2 is LQKENI. The CDR3 has 14 amino acids. Between the trimmed V and J ends, which lost 6 bases and 5 bases, there was a span of 17 bases. This sequence joins TRBV18 and TRBJ2-7; TRBD2 is a possible D gene (5 bases). This specimen consisted of peripheral blood, obtained 28 days after the second AZD1222 dose. This sequence was found in an adult who received the AZD1222 COVID-19 vaccine. This CDR3 is CASSPGRMRDEQYF. The CDR3 DNA follows: TGTGCCAGCTCCCCTGGACGGATGCGGGACGAGCAGTACTTC.